The 5 T cell receptor beta chains listed next were all sequenced from one sample in a study of T-cell memory formation after mild COVID-19. Using its own MiXCR run on the 5' RACE reads, TCRdb lists one record per CDR3 protein. Of hundreds of thousands of distinct CDR3 sequences listed, less than 25% are singletons. The sequencing input was PBMCs or a T cell subset sorted from them (not recorded which). The receptors come from an adult woman who had mild COVID-19 (a few samples of this study predate the infection). Cell type and time point are not known.

This sequence joins TRBV4-2 and TRBJ2-3, with 10 positions matching TRBD2. The CDR3 length is 17 residues. Germline values: CDR1 LGHNA, CDR2 YNFKEQ. V lost 1 base and J lost 4; bases outside the gene matches: 8. The CDR3 is CASSQVLRTSGSDTQYF. CDR3 sequence (DNA): TGTGCCAGCAGCCAAGTGTTGCGGACTAGCGGATCAGATACGCAGTATTTT.

V is TRBV5-5 and J is TRBJ1-2; a possible D gene is TRBD1 (5 bases). With 1 base removed from V and 6 bases from J, the gap between germline ends came to 13 bases. Per germline, CDR1 SGHKS and CDR2 YYEKEE (reference sequence). This CDR3 contains 14 residues. The DNA of the CDR3 is TGTGCCAGCAGCTTGCTAGGCGGAGGGGATGGCTACACCTTC. Protein: CASSLLGGGDGYTF. Full variable domain (outside the CDR3, taken from reference TRBV5-5 and TRBJ1-2): DAGVTQSPTHLIKTRGQQVTLRCSPISGHKSVSWYQQVLGQGPQFIFQYYEKEERGRGNFPDRFSARQFPNYSSELNVNALLLGDSALYLCASSLLGGGDGYTFGSGTRLTVV.

This clonotype has ten or more counts. CDR3 region: CASSQIRGQGSSGYTF. The CDR3 bases are TGTGCCAGCAGCCAGATAAGAGGACAGGGCTCTAGTGGCTACACCTTC. The rearrangement uses TRBV7-2 and TRBJ1-2; TRBD1 matches at 8 bases. CDR3 length: 16 residues. Germline V gene sequence: CDR1 SGHTA, CDR2 FQGNSA. J lost 7 bases, V lost 5 bases, and 15 bases had no gene match.

This chain joins TRBV6-4 and TRBJ1-1; no reliable D call. Germline CDR1 and CDR2: MRHNA and SNTAGT. The CDR3 spans 14 residues. V was pared by 1 base and J by 4 bases, with 10 bases between. CDR3 amino acids: CASSDYSGSTEAFF. The CDR3 DNA reads as TGTGCCAGCAGTGACTACAGCGGTTCCACTGAAGCTTTCTTT.

In this sample, this clonotype turned up a few times. DNA for the CDR3: TGTGCCACCAGTGATCCGCGACTAGCGGGAGGGATAAGCTCCTACAATGAGCAGTTCTTC. Residues: CATSDPRLAGGISSYNEQFF. The V call is TRBV24-1, the J call TRBJ2-1; the match to TRBD2 covers 14 bases. Germline V gives CDR1 KGHDR, CDR2 SFDVKD. The CDR3 is 20 residues long. The V and J ends lost 3 bases and 0 bases, in that order; junction bases with no gene match: 9.